The entry below gives a single T cell receptor beta chain sequence along with its context. The antigen is unknown. These data are taken from a study of identifying expanded T cells in peripheral blood. Findings and caveats of the study: Over two and four weeks, about 16 and 19 clones changed, versus around 1.2 between replicates.

This CDR3 is built from 16 residues. Trimming removed 6 bases at V and 1 base at J, with 16 bases between. CDR1 MNHNY and CDR2 SVGAGI come from the germline V gene (reference sequence). Clones were read by immunoSEQ multiplex PCR, and TCRdb kept only the in-frame ones, dropping some. The data show roughly 86,000 clones, with 85% seen just once and around 4.5% held by the top ten. Material for sequencing was blood. This sequence joins TRBV6-6 and TRBJ1-5; D uncertain. The TCR was taken from a person aged 18 to 69 in good health. CDR3 coding DNA: TGTGCCAGCAGCCCCCTGGCTCGAGGAAGCAATCAGCCCCAGCATTTT. As protein: CASSPLARGSNQPQHF.